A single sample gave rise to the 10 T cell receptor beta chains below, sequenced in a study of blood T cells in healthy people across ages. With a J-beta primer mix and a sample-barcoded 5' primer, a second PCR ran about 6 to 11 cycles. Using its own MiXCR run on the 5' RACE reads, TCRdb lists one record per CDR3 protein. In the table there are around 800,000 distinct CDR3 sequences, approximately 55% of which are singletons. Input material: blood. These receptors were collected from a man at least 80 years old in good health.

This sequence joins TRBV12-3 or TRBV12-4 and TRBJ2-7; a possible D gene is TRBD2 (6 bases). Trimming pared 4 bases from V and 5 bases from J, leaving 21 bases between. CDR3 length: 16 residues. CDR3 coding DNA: TGTGCCAGCAGTTCAGGCACCAGAACGGGAGTTCACGAGCAGTACTTC. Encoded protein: CASSSGTRTGVHEQYF.

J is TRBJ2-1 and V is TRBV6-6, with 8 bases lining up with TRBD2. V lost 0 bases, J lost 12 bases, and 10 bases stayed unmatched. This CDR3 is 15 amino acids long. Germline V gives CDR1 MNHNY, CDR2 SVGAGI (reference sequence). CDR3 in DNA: TGTGCCAGCAGTTACTCAAAGCGGGAGAGGTTCGGGCAGTTCTTC. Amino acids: CASSYSKRERFGQFF.

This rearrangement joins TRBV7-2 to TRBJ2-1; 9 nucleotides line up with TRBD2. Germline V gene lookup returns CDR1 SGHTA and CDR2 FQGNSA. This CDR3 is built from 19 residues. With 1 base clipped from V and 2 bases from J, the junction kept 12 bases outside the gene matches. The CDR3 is CASSLVQYRAGGPYNEQFF. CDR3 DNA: TGTGCCAGCAGCTTAGTCCAATATAGAGCGGGAGGACCCTACAATGAGCAGTTCTTC.

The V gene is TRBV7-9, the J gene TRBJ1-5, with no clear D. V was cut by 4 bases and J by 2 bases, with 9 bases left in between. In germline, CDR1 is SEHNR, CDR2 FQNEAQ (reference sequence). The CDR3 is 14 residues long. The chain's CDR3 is CASSSRPGNQPQHF. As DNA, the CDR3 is TGTGCCAGCAGCTCCCGACCAGGCAATCAGCCCCAGCATTTT.

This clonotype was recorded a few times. The CDR3 here is CASTRASGRYEQYF. Written as DNA, the CDR3 is TGTGCCAGCACACGGGCCAGCGGGCGCTACGAGCAGTACTTC. The rearrangement uses TRBV11-2 and TRBJ2-7; possibly TRBD2 for D (6 bases). Germline V gene data show CDR1 as SGHAT and CDR2 as FQNNGV. The CDR3 is 14 residues long. Trimming shortened V by 7 bases and J by 3 bases, and 16 bases separated the two germline ends.

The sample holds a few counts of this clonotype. The CDR3 reads CASSQSVNTEAFF. In nucleotides, the CDR3 is TGTGCCAGCAGCCAATCGGTGAACACTGAAGCTTTCTTT. The chain joins TRBV14 to TRBJ1-1, with D hard to call. The CDR3 is 13 amino acids. Germline V gene sequence: CDR1 SGHDN, CDR2 FVKESK. Trimming shortened V by 2 bases and J by 0 bases, and 4 bases separated the two germline ends.

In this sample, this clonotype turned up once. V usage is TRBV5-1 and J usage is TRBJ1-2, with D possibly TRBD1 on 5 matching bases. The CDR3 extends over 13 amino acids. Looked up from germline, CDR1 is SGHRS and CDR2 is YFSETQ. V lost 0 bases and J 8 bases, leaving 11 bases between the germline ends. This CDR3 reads CASSLAQGWGYTF. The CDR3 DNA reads TGCGCCAGCAGCTTGGCCCAGGGCTGGGGCTACACCTTC.

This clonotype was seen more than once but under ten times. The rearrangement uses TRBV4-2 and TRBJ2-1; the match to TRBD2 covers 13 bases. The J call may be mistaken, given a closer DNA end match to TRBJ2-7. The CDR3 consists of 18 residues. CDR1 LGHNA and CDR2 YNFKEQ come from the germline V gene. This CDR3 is CASSQDTGLAGDSNEQYF. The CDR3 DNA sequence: TGTGCCAGCAGCCAAGATACAGGACTAGCGGGAGACAGCAATGAGCAGTACTTC.

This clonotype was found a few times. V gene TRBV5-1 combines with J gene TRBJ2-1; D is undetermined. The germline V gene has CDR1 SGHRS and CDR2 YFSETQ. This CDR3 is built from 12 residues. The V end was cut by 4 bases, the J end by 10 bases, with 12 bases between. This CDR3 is CASSRVSWEQFF. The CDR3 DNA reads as TGCGCCAGCAGCCGAGTCTCGTGGGAGCAGTTCTTC. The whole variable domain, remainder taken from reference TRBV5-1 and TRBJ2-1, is KAGVTQTPRYLIKTRGQQVTLSCSPISGHRSVSWYQQTPGQGLQFLFEYFSETQRNKGNFPGRFSGRQFSNSRSEMNVSTLELGDSALYLCASSRVSWEQFFGPGTRLTVL.

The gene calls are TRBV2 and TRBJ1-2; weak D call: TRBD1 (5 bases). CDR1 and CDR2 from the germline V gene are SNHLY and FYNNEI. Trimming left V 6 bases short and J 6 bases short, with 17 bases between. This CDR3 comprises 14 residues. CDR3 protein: CASRGGLSGNGYTF. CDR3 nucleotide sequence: TGTGCCAGCAGGGGGGGACTGTCTGGAAATGGCTACACCTTC. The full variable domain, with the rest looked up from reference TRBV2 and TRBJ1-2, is EPEVTQTPSHQVTQMGQEVILRCVPISNHLYFYWYRQILGQKVEFLVSFYNNEISEKSEIFDDQFSVERPDGSNFTLKIRSTKLEDSAMYFCASRGGLSGNGYTFGSGTRLTVV.